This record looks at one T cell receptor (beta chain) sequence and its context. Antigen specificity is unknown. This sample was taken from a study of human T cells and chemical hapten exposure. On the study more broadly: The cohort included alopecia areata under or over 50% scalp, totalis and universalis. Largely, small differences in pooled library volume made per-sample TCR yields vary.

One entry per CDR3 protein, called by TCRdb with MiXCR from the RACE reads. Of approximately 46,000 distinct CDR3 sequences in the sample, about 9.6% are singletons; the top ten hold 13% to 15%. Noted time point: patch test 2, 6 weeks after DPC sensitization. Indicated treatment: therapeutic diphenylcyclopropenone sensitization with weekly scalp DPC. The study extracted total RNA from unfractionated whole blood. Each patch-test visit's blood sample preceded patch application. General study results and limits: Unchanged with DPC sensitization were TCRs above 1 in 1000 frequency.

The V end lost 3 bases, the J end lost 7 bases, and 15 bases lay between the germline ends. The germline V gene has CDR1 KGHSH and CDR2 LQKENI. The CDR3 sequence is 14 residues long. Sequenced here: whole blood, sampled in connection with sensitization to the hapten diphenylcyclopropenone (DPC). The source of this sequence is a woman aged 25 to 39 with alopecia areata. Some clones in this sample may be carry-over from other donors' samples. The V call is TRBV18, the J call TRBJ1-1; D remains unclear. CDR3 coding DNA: TGTGCCAGCTCACCGGGCACGGAGGCGGGTGAAGCTTTCTTT. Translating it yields CASSPGTEAGEAFF.